The sequence of this T cell receptor delta chain was determined in a study of gamma-delta T cells after stem cell transplantation. To note about this clone: The protein recorded in TCRdb matches a much larger clone and deviates from this DNA's translation at residue 11, suggesting a read error; the protein here is obtained by translating the DNA.

This CDR3 comprises 18 residues. Germline CDR1 reads GEAIGNYY; CDR2 reads EKD. TCRdb called clones from the RT-PCR reads again using CATT. This table holds under 3,000 delta-chain clones, around 30% found once. What was sequenced was gamma-delta T cells. The receptor comes from a human donor. It is not recorded whose cells these are; they may come from a transplant donor. This chain uses TRDV2 with TRDJ3; 7 bases line up with TRDD3. The CDR3 nucleotides are TGTGCCTGTGACGCGACTGGGGCAAGCTCCCGGGACACCCGACAGATGTTTTTC. Translated: CACDATGASSRDTRQMFF.